This T cell receptor (beta chain) stems from a study of cytomegalovirus exposure and HLA in healthy donors. The germline V gene encodes CDR1 SGHVS and CDR2 FNYEAQ. The CDR3 is 14 amino acids. The V end was cut by 8 bases, the J end by 4 bases, with 16 bases between. This PCR relied on a set of 60 Vbeta primers and 13 Jbeta primers. Produced via immunoSEQ multiplex PCR; TCRdb's table is partial and in-frame only. This table has under 150,000 clones, 65% to 90% appearing once. The TCR originated in a man between 45 and 60 years old in good health and CMV-seronegative. The V gene is TRBV7-6, the J gene TRBJ2-3; a weak D match, TRBD2 (6 bases). Sequencing was performed on PBMCs. In DNA form, the CDR3 reads TGTGCCAGCGCCCTCGGACCTAGCGCAGATACGCAGTATTTT. Translating it yields CASALGPSADTQYF.